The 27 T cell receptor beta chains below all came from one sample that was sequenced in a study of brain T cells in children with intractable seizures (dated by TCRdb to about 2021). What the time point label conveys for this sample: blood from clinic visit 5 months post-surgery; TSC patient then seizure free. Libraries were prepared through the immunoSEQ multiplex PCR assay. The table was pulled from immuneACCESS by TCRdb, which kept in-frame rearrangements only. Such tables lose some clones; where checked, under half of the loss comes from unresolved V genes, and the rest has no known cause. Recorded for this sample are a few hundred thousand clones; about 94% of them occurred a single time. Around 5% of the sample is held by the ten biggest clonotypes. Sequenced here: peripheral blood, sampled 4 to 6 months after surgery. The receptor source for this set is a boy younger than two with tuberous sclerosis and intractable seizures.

The chain's CDR3 is CATSEQGTAQETQYF. For the CDR3, the DNA is TGTGCCACCAGTGAACAAGGGACAGCACAAGAGACCCAGTACTTC. This chain joins TRBV24-1 and TRBJ2-5, with 7 bases lining up with TRBD1. Germline V gene sequence: CDR1 KGHDR, CDR2 SFDVKD. The CDR3 covers 15 residues. J gave up 2 bases and V 4 bases, and 6 bases lay outside the gene matches.

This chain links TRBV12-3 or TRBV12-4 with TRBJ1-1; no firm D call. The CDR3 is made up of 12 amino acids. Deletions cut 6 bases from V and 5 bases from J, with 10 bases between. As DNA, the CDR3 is TGTGCCAGCAGCAGCGGGTGGACTGAAGCTTTCTTT. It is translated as CASSSGWTEAFF.

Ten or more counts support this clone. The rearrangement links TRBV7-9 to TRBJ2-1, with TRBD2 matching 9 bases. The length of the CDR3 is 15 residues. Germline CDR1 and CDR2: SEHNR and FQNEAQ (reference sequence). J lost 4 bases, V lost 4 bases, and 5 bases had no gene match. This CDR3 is CASSWGGGAYNEQFF. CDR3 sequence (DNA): TGTGCCAGCAGCTGGGGCGGGGGGGCATACAATGAGCAGTTCTTC.

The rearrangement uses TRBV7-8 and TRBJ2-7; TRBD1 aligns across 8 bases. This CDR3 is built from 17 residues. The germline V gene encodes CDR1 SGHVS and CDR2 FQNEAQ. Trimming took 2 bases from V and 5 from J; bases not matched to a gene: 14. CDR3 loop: CASSLSFVGQGADEQYF. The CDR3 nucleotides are TGTGCCAGCAGCTTAAGTTTCGTCGGTCAGGGGGCCGACGAGCAGTACTTC. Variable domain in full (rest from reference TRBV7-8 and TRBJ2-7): GAGVSQSPRYKVAKRGQDVALRCDPISGHVSLFWYQQALGQGPEFLTYFQNEAQLDKSGLPSDRFFAERPEGSVSTLKIQRTQQEDSAVYLCASSLSFVGQGADEQYFGPGTRLTVT.

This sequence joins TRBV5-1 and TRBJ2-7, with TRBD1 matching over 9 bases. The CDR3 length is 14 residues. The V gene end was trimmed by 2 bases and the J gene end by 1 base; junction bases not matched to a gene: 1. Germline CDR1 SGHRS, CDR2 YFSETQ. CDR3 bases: TGCGCCAGCAGCTTTGGGACAGGGTCCTACGAGCAGTACTTC. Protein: CASSFGTGSYEQYF.

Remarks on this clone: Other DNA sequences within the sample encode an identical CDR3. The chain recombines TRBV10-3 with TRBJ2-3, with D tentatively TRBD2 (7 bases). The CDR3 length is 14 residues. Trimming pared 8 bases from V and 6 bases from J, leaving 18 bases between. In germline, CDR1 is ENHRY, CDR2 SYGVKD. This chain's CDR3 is CAIGVRGAGDTQYF. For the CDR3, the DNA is TGTGCCATCGGGGTTCGGGGGGCAGGGGATACGCAGTATTTT.

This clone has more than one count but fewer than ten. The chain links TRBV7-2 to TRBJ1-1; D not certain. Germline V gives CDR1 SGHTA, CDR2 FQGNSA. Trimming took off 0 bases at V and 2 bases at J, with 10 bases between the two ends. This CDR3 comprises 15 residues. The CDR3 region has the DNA TGTGCCAGCAGCTTAGCGGGTGTTCTCAACACTGAAGCTTTCTTT. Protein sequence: CASSLAGVLNTEAFF.

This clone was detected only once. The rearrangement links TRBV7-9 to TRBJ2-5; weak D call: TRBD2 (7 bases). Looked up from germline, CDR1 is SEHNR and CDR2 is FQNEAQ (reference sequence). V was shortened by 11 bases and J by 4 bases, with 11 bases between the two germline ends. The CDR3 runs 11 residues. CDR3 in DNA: TGTGCCTGGAGGGGGGGAGAGACCCAGTACTTC. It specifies CAWRGGETQYF.

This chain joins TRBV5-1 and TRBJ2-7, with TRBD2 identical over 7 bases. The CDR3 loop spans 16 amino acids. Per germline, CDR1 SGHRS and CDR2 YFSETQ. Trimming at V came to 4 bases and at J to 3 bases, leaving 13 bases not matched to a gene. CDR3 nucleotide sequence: TGCGCCAGCAGCCCCCATAGTGATAGCGGGTACTACGAGCAGTACTTC. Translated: CASSPHSDSGYYEQYF.

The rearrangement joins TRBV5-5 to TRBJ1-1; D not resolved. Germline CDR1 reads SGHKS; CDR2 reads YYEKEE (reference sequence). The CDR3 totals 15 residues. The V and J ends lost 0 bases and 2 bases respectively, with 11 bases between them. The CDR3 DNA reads TGTGCCAGCAGCTTGGCCGTCAGGAGAAACACTGAAGCTTTCTTT. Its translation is CASSLAVRRNTEAFF.

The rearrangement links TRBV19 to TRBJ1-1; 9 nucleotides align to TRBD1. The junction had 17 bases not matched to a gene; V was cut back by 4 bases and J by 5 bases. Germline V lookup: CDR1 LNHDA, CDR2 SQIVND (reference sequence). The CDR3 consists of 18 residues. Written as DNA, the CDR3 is TGTGCCAGTAGTACATTGCCACCAATTCGGGACAGGGCTACTGAAGCTTTCTTT. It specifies CASSTLPPIRDRATEAFF. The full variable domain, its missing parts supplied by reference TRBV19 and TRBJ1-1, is DGGITQSPKYLFRKEGQNVTLSCEQNLNHDAMYWYRQDPGQGLRLIYYSQIVNDFQKGDIAEGYSVSREKKESFPLTVTSAQKNPTAFYLCASSTLPPIRDRATEAFFGQGTRLTVV.

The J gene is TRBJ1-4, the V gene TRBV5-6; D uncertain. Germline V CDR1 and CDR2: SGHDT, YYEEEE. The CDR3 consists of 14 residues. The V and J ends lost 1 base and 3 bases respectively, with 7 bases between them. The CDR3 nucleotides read TGTGCCAGCAGCTTGTTTCTTTCTAATGAAAAACTGTTTTTT. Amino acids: CASSLFLSNEKLFF. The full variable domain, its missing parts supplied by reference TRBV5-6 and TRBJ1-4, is DAGVTQSPTHLIKTRGQQVTLRCSPKSGHDTVSWYQQALGQGPQFIFQYYEEEERQRGNFPDRFSGHQFPNYSSELNVNALLLGDSALYLCASSLFLSNEKLFFGSGTQLSVL.

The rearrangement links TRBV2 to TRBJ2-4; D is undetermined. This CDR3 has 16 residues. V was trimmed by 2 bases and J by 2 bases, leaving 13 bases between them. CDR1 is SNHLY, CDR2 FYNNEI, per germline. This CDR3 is CASSEWGRIPKNIQYF. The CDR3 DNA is TGTGCCAGCAGTGAATGGGGTAGGATCCCCAAAAACATTCAGTACTTC.

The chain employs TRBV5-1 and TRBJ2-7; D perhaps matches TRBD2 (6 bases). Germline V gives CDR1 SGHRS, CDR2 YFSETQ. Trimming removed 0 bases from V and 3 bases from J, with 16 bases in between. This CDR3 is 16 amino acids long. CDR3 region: CASSLGTWRGYYEQYF. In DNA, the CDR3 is TGCGCCAGCAGCTTGGGGACCTGGAGGGGCTACTACGAGCAGTACTTC. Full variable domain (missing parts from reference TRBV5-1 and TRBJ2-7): KAGVTQTPRYLIKTRGQQVTLSCSPISGHRSVSWYQQTPGQGLQFLFEYFSETQRNKGNFPGRFSGRQFSNSRSEMNVSTLELGDSALYLCASSLGTWRGYYEQYFGPGTRLTVT.

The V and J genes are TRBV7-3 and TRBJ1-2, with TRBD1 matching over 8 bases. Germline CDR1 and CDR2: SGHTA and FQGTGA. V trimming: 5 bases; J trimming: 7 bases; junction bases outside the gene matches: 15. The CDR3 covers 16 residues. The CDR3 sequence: CASSPGVTAGGTGYTF. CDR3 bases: TGTGCCAGCAGCCCTGGGGTCACGGCAGGGGGCACTGGCTACACCTTC.

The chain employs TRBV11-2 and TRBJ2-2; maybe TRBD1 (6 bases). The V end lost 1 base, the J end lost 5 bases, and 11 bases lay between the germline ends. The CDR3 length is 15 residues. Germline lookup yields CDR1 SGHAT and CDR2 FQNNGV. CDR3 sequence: CASSLGAGDTGELFF. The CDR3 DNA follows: TGTGCCAGCAGCTTAGGTGCAGGGGATACCGGGGAGCTGTTTTTT.

CDR3 amino acids: CASSPGGNGNTIYF. In DNA form, the CDR3 reads TGTGCCAGCAGCCCTGGAGGGAACGGAAACACCATATATTTT. The chain joins TRBV9 to TRBJ1-3; the D is unclear. Germline lookup yields CDR1 SGDLS and CDR2 YYNGEE. The V and J ends lost 4 bases and 4 bases respectively, with 12 bases between them. The CDR3 runs 14 residues. The variable domain in full, completed from reference TRBV9 and TRBJ1-3, reads DSGVTQTPKHLITATGQRVTLRCSPRSGDLSVYWYQQSLDQGLQFLIQYYNGEERAKGNILERFSAQQFPDLHSELNLSSLELGDSALYFCASSPGGNGNTIYFGEGSWLTVV.

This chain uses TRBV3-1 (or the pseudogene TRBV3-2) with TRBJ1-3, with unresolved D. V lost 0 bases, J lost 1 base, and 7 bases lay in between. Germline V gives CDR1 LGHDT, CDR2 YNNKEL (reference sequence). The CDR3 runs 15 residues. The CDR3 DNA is TGTGCCAGCAGCCAAGAGGCGTCATCTGGAAACACCATATATTTT. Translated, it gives CASSQEASSGNTIYF.

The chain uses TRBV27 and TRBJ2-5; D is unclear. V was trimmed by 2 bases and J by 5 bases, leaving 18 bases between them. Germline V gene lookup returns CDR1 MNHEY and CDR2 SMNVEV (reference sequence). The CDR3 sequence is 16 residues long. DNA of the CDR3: TGTGCCAGCAGTTTAAAATATGATAACAAGGGTGAGACCCAGTACTTC. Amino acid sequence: CASSLKYDNKGETQYF.

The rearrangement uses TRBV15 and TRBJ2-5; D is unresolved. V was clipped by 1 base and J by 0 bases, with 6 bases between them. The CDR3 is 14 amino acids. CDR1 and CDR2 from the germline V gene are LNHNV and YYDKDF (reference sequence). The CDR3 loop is CATSRGGDQETQYF. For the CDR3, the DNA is TGTGCCACCAGCAGAGGTGGCGACCAAGAGACCCAGTACTTC.

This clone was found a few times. CDR3 sequence reads: CASSRSSGGTDTQYF. The CDR3 DNA sequence: TGTGCCAGTTCGCGCTCTAGCGGGGGCACAGATACGCAGTATTTT. The chain employs TRBV6-4 and TRBJ2-3; 9 nucleotides agree with TRBD2. The germline CDR1 and CDR2 sequences are MRHNA and SNTAGT. There are 15 residues in the CDR3. V lost 9 bases and J lost 1; bases outside the gene matches: 8.

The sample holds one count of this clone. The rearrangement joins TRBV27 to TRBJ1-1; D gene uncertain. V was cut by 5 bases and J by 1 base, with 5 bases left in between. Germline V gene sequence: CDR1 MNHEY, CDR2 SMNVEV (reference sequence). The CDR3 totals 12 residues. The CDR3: CASSTKNTEAFF. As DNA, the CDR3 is TGTGCCAGCAGTACCAAGAACACTGAAGCTTTCTTT.

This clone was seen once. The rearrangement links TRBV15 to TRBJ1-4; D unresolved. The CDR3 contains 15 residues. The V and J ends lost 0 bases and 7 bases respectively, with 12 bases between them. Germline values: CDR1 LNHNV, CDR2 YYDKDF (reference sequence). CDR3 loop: CATSRDTGSGEKLFF. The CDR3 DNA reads TGTGCCACCAGCAGAGATACCGGGTCTGGTGAAAAACTGTTTTTT. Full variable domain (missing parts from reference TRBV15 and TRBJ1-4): DAMVIQNPRYQVTQFGKPVTLSCSQTLNHNVMYWYQQKSSQAPKLLFHYYDKDFNNEADTPDNFQSRRPNTSFCFLDIRSPGLGDTAMYLCATSRDTGSGEKLFFGSGTQLSVL.

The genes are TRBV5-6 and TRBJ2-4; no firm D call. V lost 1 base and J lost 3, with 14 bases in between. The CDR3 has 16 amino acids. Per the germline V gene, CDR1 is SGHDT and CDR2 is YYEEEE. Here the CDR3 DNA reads TGTGCCAGCAGCTTGAATCTTAAGGGCGGCAAAAACATTCAGTACTTC. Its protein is CASSLNLKGGKNIQYF.

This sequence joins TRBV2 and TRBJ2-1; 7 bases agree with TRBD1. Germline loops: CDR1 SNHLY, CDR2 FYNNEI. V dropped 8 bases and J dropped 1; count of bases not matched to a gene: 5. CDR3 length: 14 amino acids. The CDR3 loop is CASERDSSYNEQFF. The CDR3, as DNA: TGTGCCAGCGAACGGGACAGTTCCTACAATGAGCAGTTCTTC. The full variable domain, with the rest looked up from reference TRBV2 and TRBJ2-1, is EPEVTQTPSHQVTQMGQEVILRCVPISNHLYFYWYRQILGQKVEFLVSFYNNEISEKSEIFDDQFSVERPDGSNFTLKIRSTKLEDSAMYFCASERDSSYNEQFFGPGTRLTVL.

CDR3: CSFLNLGQGEETQYF. In DNA form, the CDR3 reads TGCAGCTTTTTGAATCTCGGACAGGGGGAAGAGACCCAGTACTTC. The chain couples TRBV29-1 to TRBJ2-5, with TRBD1 matching over 10 bases. CDR1 is SQVTM, CDR2 ANQGSEA, per germline. V was clipped by 8 bases and J by 3 bases; unmatched bases: 12. The CDR3 spans 15 residues.

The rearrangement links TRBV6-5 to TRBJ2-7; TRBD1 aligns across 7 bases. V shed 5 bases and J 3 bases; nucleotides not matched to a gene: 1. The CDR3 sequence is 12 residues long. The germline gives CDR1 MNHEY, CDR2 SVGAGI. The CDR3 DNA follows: TGTGCCAGCAGTCCAGGGGGCTACGAGCAGTACTTC. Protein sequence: CASSPGGYEQYF.